These T cell receptor beta chains were read from a single sample in a study of cytomegalovirus exposure and HLA in healthy donors. Clones were sequenced by immunoSEQ multiplex PCR, and TCRdb holds only the in-frame ones, with some missing. The repertoire holds around 230,000 clones, with around 87% as singletons. Input material: PBMCs. The receptors here all came from a woman aged 25 to 39 in good health and CMV-seropositive. The CDR3 runs from the conserved cysteine through the conserved F or W. Each record gives: D gene, J gene, V gene, clone size, CDR3 DNA, CDR3 protein. D genes are given only for firm matches. Clone size is stated in some rows and not others, as once, few, many or a class when expanded.

TRBD1 | TRBJ2-7 | TRBV5-5 | once | TGTGCCAGCAGTTTCCTTGGGACAGGTACATGGGAGCAGTACTTC | CASSFLGTGTWEQYF
TRBD2 | TRBJ2-1 | TRBV27 | . | TGTGCCAGCAGTTCGGGGGGAGTCTCCTACAATGAGCAGTTCTTC | CASSSGGVSYNEQFF
TRBD1 | TRBJ2-1 | TRBV5-1 | . | TGCGCCAGCAGCCTCGAGGGTCGGGACAGGGTGTTAGATGAGCAGTTCTTC | CASSLEGRDRVLDEQFF
. | TRBJ2-7 | TRBV5-1 | . | TGCGCCAGCAGCACGGGAGTGGGAACCTACGAGCAGTACTTC | CASSTGVGTYEQYF
TRBD2 | TRBJ2-7 | TRBV4-2 | . | TGTGCCAGCAGCCCGTCCCGGCCCGGGACTAGCGGGATCTACGAGCAGTACTTC | CASSPSRPGTSGIYEQYF
. | TRBJ2-2 | TRBV4-1 | . | TGCGCCAGCAGCCAACCAACGGGTTCCACCGGGGAGCTGTTTTTT | CASSQPTGSTGELFF
. | TRBJ1-1 | TRBV6-1 | . | TGTGCCAGCAGTGAAATCGCAGGGCCCCGGAGCACTGAAGCTTTCTTT | CASSEIAGPRSTEAFF
. | TRBJ1-5 | TRBV30 | . | TGTGCCTGGAGTGTCGGGAGCAATAGCAATCAGCCCCAGCATTTT | CAWSVGSNSNQPQHF
TRBD1 | TRBJ2-3 | TRBV29-1 | . | TGCAGCGTTGGTGGTGGGGTTGATCCGGGACAGGGCTACACAGATACGCAGTATTTT | CSVGGGVDPGQGYTDTQYF
. | TRBJ2-7 | TRBV10-3 | . | TGTGCCATTTATAACGGGGGCGAGCAGTACTTC | CAIYNGGEQYF
. | TRBJ2-3 | TRBV9 | . | TGTGCCAGCAGCGCCGTAGGGGGAGGGCCAAGAGATACGCAGTATTTT | CASSAVGGGPRDTQYF
. | TRBJ2-3 | TRBV5-4 | . | TGTGCCAGCAGCTTGGGGCCTGGCACAGATACGCAGTATTTT | CASSLGPGTDTQYF
. | TRBJ2-3 | TRBV7-9 | . | TGTGCCAGCAGCTTAGTCTTGAGCACAGATACGCAGTATTTT | CASSLVLSTDTQYF
TRBD2 | TRBJ2-2 | TRBV27 | . | TGTGCCAGCAGTCCGTCCCTGGGACTAGCGGGAACCGGGGAGCTGTTTTTT | CASSPSLGLAGTGELFF
TRBD1 | TRBJ1-5 | TRBV28 | . | TGTGCCAGCAGTCCCCCAGCCCAGGGGGTGGGTCAGCCCCAGCATTTT | CASSPPAQGVGQPQHF
. | TRBJ2-7 | TRBV30 | . | TGTGCCTGGGGGTTCCATTGGGGCAGCTACGAGCAGTACTTC | CAWGFHWGSYEQYF
TRBD1 | TRBJ2-3 | TRBV2 | . | TGTGCCAGCAGTGCAGACAGGGTAACAGATACGCAGTATTTT | CASSADRVTDTQYF
TRBD1 | TRBJ1-5 | TRBV7-6 | . | TGTGCCAGCAGACAGAACGCAGGGGGCGGTCAGCCCCAGCATTTT | CASRQNAGGGQPQHF
. | TRBJ2-2 | TRBV6-5 | . | TGTGCCAGCAGTTACCGGGGGAGGACCGGGGAGCTGTTTTTT | CASSYRGRTGELFF
. | TRBJ2-5 | TRBV7-2 | . | TGTGCCAGCAGCTTAGCGAGGGAGACCCAGTACTTC | CASSLARETQYF
. | TRBJ1-1 | TRBV5-1 | . | TGCGCCAGCAGCCCATACAAGGAGGGAGCTTTCTTT | CASSPYKEGAFF
. | TRBJ2-1 | TRBV11-2 | . | TGTGCCAGCAGCCGACACAGCAATTGGGACTCCGACAATGAGCAGTTCTTC | CASSRHSNWDSDNEQFF
. | TRBJ1-2 | TRBV6-5 | . | TGTGCCAGCAGTTACCAGGGATACTATGGCTACACCTTC | CASSYQGYYGYTF
. | TRBJ2-2 | TRBV7-9 | . | TGTGCCAGCAGCTTCGGGGTAGCAGGAAACACCGGGGAGCTGTTTTTT | CASSFGVAGNTGELFF
. | TRBJ1-4 | TRBV2 | once | TGTGCCAGCATAGGGGATCAATACAATGAAAAACTGTTTTTT | CASIGDQYNEKLFF
TRBD1 | TRBJ1-1 | TRBV19 | . | TGTGCCAGTAGGCTTTTTGGACAGGGCTGGACGAGGACTGAAGCTTTCTTT | CASRLFGQGWTRTEAFF
TRBD1 | TRBJ2-5 | TRBV15 | . | TGTGCCACCAGCAGGGACAGGGGGGGCTCAGAGACCCAGTACTTC | CATSRDRGGSETQYF
TRBD2 | TRBJ2-3 | TRBV27 | once | TGTGCCAGCAGTGGGCTAGCGGGAGTATATGCAGATACGCAGTATTTT | CASSGLAGVYADTQYF
. | TRBJ2-3 | TRBV27 | . | TGTGCCAGCAAGGGGCAGCTGGAGCGGGTCACAGATACGCAGTATTTT | CASKGQLERVTDTQYF
. | TRBJ2-7 | TRBV4-2 | . | TGTGCCAGCAGCCAAGGGCAGGAAGGGGTGAGGGAGCAGTACTTC | CASSQGQEGVREQYF
TRBD1 | TRBJ2-6 | TRBV13 | . | TGTGCCAGCAGCTCACGGACAGGGAGCCCTCCTGGGGCCAACGTCCTGACTTTC | CASSSRTGSPPGANVLTF
TRBD1 | TRBJ2-7 | TRBV5-8 | . | TGTGCCAGCAGCCCGGCCGGGACAGGGAGCCACGAGCAGTACTTC | CASSPAGTGSHEQYF
. | TRBJ1-1 | TRBV19 | . | TGTGCCAGTAGTATAGTAGGGGGAGTGACTGAAGCTTTCTTT | CASSIVGGVTEAFF
TRBD2 | TRBJ2-1 | TRBV2 | . | TGTGCCAGCAGTGAAGGCGGGGGGGACAATGAGCAGTTCTTC | CASSEGGGDNEQFF
TRBD1 | TRBJ2-7 | TRBV27 | few | TGTGCCAGCAGCAGACAGGGCTACGAGCAGTACTTC | CASSRQGYEQYF
TRBD1 | TRBJ2-7 | TRBV10-3 | few | TGTGCCATCAGTGGCGGGACAGGGATCTGGGAGCAGTACTTC | CAISGGTGIWEQYF
TRBD2 | TRBJ2-3 | TRBV7-2 | . | TGTGCCAGCAGCTTAGGCGGGAGCTTGAATACGCAGTATTTT | CASSLGGSLNTQYF
. | TRBJ2-1 | TRBV28 | . | TGTGCCAGCAGTTTGGAACTAGCTGGGCCCTACAATGAGCAGTTCTTC | CASSLELAGPYNEQFF
TRBD2 | TRBJ2-3 | TRBV10-2 | . | TGCGCCAGCACCGCAACCGGGACTAGCGGACATACGCAGTATTTT | CASTATGTSGHTQYF
TRBD2 | TRBJ2-3 | TRBV7-2 | . | TGTGCCAGCAGCTGGTCTTCTAGCGGGAGAAAGACAGATACGCAGTATTTT | CASSWSSSGRKTDTQYF
. | TRBJ2-7 | TRBV18 | . | TGTGCCAGCTCACCGAGGGTCGCCTACGAGCAGTACTTC | CASSPRVAYEQYF
TRBD1 | TRBJ1-3 | TRBV29-1 | . | TGCAGCGTCGCTCGCACAGGGGTTACTGGAAACACCATATATTTT | CSVARTGVTGNTIYF
. | TRBJ1-1 | TRBV25-1 | . | TGTGCCAGCAGTGAACCCGCAGGGGCGGACACTGAAGCTTTCTTT | CASSEPAGADTEAFF
TRBD1 | TRBJ1-5 | TRBV2 | . | TGTGCCAGCAGAAAGACAGGGAACAATCAGCCCCAGCATTTT | CASRKTGNNQPQHF